Below, one TCR beta chain is given with its context. The data were obtained in a study of cytomegalovirus exposure and HLA in healthy donors. CDR1 and CDR2 (germline): ENHRY, SYGVKD. This CDR3 is built from 12 residues. V shed 8 bases and J shed 2 bases, with 6 bases lying between them. Primers included in the PCR were 60 Vbeta and 13 Jbeta primers. Sequencing was performed with immunoSEQ multiplex PCR; in TCRdb, only in-frame clones are kept and a portion is missing. The data hold around 90,000 clones, with about four fifths observed a single time. This chain joins TRBV10-3 and TRBJ2-2, with D uncertain. The specimen sequenced was PBMCs. The receptor was isolated from a young man in good health and CMV-seronegative. CDR3 residues: CAIYSNTGELFF. The CDR3 bases are TGTGCCATCTACAGTAACACCGGGGAGCTGTTTTTT.